Reported below is one T cell receptor (beta chain). Trimming shortened V by 5 bases and J by 0 bases, and 11 bases separated the two germline ends. Germline V gene lookup returns CDR1 SGHAT and CDR2 FQNNGV. The CDR3 runs 15 residues. Data came from immunoSEQ multiplex PCR; TCRdb stores just in-frame clones and leaves some out. The sample carries some 140,000 clones, around 96% recorded once. These data come from a study of control samples from healthy donors and cancer patients. The chain carries TRBV11-2 and TRBJ1-3; TRBD1 might be the D (5 bases). The sequenced material came from blood. This clonotype was sampled from a man aged 40-55 years in good health. Written as DNA, the CDR3 is TGTGCCAGCAGCCTCGGGGCAGACTCTGGAAACACCATATATTTT. Translated, it gives CASSLGADSGNTIYF. The full variable domain, in which reference TRBV11-2 and TRBJ1-3 provide the parts outside the CDR3, is EAGVAQSPRYKIIEKRQSVAFWCNPISGHATLYWYQQILGQGPKLLIQFQNNGVVDDSQLPKDRFSAERLKGVDSTLKIQPAKLEDSAVYLCASSLGADSGNTIYFGEGSWLTVV.